This TCR beta chain is from a study of tumor and adjacent non-tumor tissue in lung cancer. The wider study: On average, productive TCRbeta reads reached roughly 4 million per sample.

Remarks on this clonotype: What it binds is unknown. The junction shows a germline mismatch at one end, possibly a read error.

No cell sorting was done before RNA was extracted from the tissue. Distant lung tissue was collected more than 3 cm away from the tumor edge. Germline CDR1 is MDHEN and CDR2 is SYDVKM. This CDR3 has 15 residues. Findings and caveats of the study: Top 100 clones took a larger repertoire share in normal lung.

Three rounds of nested PCR, following a modified ARM-PCR protocol, produced the TCRbeta library. Each CDR3 protein gets one entry after TCRdb re-called the multiplex PCR reads with MiXCR. There are about 67,000 distinct CDR3 sequences in the sample; approximately 73% occur only once, and around 43% lies in the top ten. Sequenced input: distant non-tumor lung tissue. The chain uses TRBV28 and TRBJ1-5; D is undetermined. The sequence was collected from a man in his 60s with non-small cell lung cancer. CDR3 sequence reads: CVSSLTSGSHQPQHF. DNA of the CDR3: TGTGTCAGCAGTTTGACCTCCGGGTCTCATCAGCCACAGCATTTT.